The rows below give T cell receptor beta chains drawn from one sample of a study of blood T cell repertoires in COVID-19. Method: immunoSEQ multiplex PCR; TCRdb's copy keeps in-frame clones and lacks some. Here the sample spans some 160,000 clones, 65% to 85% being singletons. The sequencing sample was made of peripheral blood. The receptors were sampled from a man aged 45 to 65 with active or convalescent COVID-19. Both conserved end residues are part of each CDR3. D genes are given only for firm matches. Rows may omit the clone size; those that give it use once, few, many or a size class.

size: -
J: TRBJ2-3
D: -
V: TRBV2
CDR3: CASSRTVHTDTQYF
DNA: TGTGCCAGCAGCCGGACAGTGCACACAGATACGCAGTATTTT

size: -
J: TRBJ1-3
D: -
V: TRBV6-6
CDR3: CASSPRRGIGNTIYF
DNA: TGTGCCAGCAGTCCCCGCAGGGGAATTGGAAACACCATATATTTT

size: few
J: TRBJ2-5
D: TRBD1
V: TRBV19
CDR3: CASSPRTGGQLETQYF
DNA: TGTGCCAGTAGTCCCCGGACAGGGGGCCAGTTGGAGACCCAGTACTTC

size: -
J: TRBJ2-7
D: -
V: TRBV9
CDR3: CASSVTPLGGYEQYF
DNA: TGTGCCAGCAGCGTAACCCCCCTCGGGGGCTACGAGCAGTACTTC

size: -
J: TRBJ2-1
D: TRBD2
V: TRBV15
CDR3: CATSGGVGNEQFF
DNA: TGTGCCACCAGCGGGGGGGTTGGCAATGAGCAGTTCTTC

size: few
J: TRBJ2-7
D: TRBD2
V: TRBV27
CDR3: CASSYGTSGGYEQYF
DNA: TGTGCCAGCAGTTACGGGACTAGCGGAGGGTACGAGCAGTACTTC

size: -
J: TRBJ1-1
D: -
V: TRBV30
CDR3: CAWSFNGGGYTEAFF
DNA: TGTGCCTGGAGTTTTAATGGGGGAGGTTACACTGAAGCTTTCTTT

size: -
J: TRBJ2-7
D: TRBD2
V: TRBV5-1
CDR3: CASSLVGLARYEQYF
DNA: TGCGCCAGCAGCTTGGTCGGACTAGCGAGATACGAGCAGTACTTC

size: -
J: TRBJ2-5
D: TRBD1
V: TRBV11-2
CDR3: CASSPGQLDGQTQYF
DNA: TGTGCCAGCAGCCCGGGACAGCTCGATGGACAGACCCAGTACTTC

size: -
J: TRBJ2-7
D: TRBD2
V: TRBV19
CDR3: CASSAGTSGRSYEQYF
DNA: TGTGCCAGTAGTGCCGGGACTAGCGGGAGATCCTACGAGCAGTACTTC

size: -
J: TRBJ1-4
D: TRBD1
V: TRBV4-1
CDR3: CASSQSRQGWEKLFF
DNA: TGCGCCAGCAGCCAATCAAGACAGGGGTGGGAAAAACTGTTTTTT

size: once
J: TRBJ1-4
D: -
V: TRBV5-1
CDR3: CASGLDGGGSNEKLFF
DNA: TGCGCCAGCGGCCTAGATGGTGGTGGTTCTAATGAAAAACTGTTTTTT

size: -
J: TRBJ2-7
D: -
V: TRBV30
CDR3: CAWSVTRDYEQYF
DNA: TGTGCCTGGAGTGTAACCAGGGACTACGAGCAGTACTTC

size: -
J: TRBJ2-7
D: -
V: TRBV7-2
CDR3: CASSFSGSSYEQYF
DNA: TGTGCCAGCAGCTTCTCCGGGAGCTCCTACGAGCAGTACTTC

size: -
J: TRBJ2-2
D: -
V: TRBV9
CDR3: CASSLAGSNTGELFF
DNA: TGTGCCAGCAGCTTGGCGGGGTCCAACACCGGGGAGCTGTTTTTT

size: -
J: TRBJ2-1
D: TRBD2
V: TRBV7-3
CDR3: CASSLRTSGSDEQFF
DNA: TGTGCCAGCAGCTTAAGAACTAGCGGGAGTGATGAGCAGTTCTTC

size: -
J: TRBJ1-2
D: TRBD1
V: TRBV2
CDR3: CASSEGQAYGYTF
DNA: TGTGCCAGCAGTGAGGGACAGGCGTATGGCTACACCTTC

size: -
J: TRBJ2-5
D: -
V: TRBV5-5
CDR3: CASSSGPGLQQETQYF
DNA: TGTGCCAGCAGCTCTGGACCGGGACTTCAGCAAGAGACCCAGTACTTC

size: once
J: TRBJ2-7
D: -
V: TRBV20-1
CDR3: CSASQPLRAYEQYF
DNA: TGCAGTGCTAGTCAACCCCTCAGGGCGTACGAGCAGTACTTC

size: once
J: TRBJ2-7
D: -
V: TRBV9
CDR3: CASSVNAMSSYEQYF
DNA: TGTGCCAGCAGCGTAAATGCGATGAGCTCCTACGAGCAGTACTTC

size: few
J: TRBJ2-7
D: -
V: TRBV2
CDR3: CASKQEGVSYEQYF
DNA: TGTGCCAGCAAGCAGGAGGGCGTATCCTACGAGCAGTACTTC

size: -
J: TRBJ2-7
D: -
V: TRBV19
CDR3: CRGGLRCYEQYF
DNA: TGTAGGGGGGGGCTTCGGTGCTACGAGCAGTACTTC

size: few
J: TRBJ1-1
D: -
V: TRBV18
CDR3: CASSPNNRASEAFF
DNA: TGTGCCAGCTCACCAAACAACAGGGCTTCTGAAGCTTTCTTT

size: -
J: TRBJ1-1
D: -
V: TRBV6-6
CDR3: CASSYPTEAFF
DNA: TGTGCCAGCAGTTACCCTACTGAAGCTTTCTTT

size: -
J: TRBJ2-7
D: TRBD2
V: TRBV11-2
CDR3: CASSLGAGAVYEQYF
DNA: TGTGCCAGCAGCTTAGGGGCGGGAGCTGTCTACGAGCAGTACTTC

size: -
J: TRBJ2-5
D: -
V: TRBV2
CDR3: CASSEGRETQYF
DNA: TGTGCCAGCAGTGAGGGGCGCGAGACCCAGTACTTC

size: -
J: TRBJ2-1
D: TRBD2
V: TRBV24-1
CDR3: CATSQTSGRDNEQFF
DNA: TGTGCCACCAGCCAAACTAGCGGGAGGGACAATGAGCAGTTCTTC

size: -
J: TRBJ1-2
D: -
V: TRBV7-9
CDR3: CASSLALDYTF
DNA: TGTGCCAGCAGCTTAGCTTTAGACTACACCTTC

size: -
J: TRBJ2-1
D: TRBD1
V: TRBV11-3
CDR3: CASSQGDRVYNEQFF
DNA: TGTGCCAGCAGCCAGGGGGACAGGGTTTACAATGAGCAGTTCTTC

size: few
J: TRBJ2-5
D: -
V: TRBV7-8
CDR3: CASSLLQGSQETQYF
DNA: TGTGCCAGCAGCCTACTTCAGGGGTCCCAAGAGACCCAGTACTTC

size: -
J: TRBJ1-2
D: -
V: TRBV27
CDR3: CASSPRVSGYGYTF
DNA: TGTGCCAGCAGTCCGAGGGTTTCTGGCTATGGCTACACCTTC

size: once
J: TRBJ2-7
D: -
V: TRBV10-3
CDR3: CAISPHDAASYEQYF
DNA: TGTGCCATCAGCCCCCACGACGCGGCCTCCTACGAGCAGTACTTC

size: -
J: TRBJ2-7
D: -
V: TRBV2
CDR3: CASSELQGGFEQYF
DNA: TGTGCCAGCAGTGAACTACAGGGTGGGTTCGAGCAGTACTTC

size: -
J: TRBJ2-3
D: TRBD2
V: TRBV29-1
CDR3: CSVGTSVTQYF
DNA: TGCAGCGTCGGGACTAGCGTTACGCAGTATTTT

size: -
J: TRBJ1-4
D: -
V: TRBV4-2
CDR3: CASSQDLRLKLFF
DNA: TGTGCCAGCAGCCAAGATCTGAGACTAAAACTGTTTTTT

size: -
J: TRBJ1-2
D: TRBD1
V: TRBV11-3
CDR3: CASSIRGDRPSNYGYTF
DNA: TGTGCCAGCAGCATCAGAGGGGACAGACCCTCTAACTATGGCTACACCTTC

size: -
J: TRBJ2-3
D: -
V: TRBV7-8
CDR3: CASSPWPDTQYF
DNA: TGTGCCAGCAGCCCCTGGCCAGATACGCAGTATTTT

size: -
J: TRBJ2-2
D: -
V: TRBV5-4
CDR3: CASSAWLAANTGELFF
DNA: TGTGCCAGCAGCGCCTGGTTAGCGGCGAACACCGGGGAGCTGTTTTTT

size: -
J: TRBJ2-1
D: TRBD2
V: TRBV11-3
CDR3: CASSLEGTSGSADYNEQFF
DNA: TGTGCCAGCAGCTTAGAGGGGACTAGCGGGAGTGCCGACTACAATGAGCAGTTCTTC

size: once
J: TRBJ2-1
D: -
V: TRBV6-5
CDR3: CASSYTGLNEQFF
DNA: TGTGCCAGCAGTTACACAGGGCTAAATGAGCAGTTCTTC

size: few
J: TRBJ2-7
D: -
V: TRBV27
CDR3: CASSLMGGLYYEQYF
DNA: TGTGCCAGCAGTTTAATGGGAGGACTCTACTACGAGCAGTACTTC